These 20 T cell receptor beta chains originate from one sample sequenced in a study of T cell clonotyping in hematopoietic cell transplantation. The time point was: recipient sample about 28 days before transplant, after cytoreduction. Clones were read by immunoSEQ multiplex PCR, and TCRdb kept only the in-frame ones, dropping some. The data hold about 41,000 clones, with 85% observed a single time. This specimen consisted of peripheral blood mononuclear cells, obtained before stem cell transplant. The receptors here all came from a man between 60 and 70 years old with acute myeloid leukemia. Some clones in this sample may be carry-over from other donors' samples.

The chain combines TRBV27 with TRBJ1-6, with 11 positions matching TRBD1. V dropped 0 bases and J dropped 9; count of bases not matched to a gene: 7. Germline V lookup: CDR1 MNHEY, CDR2 SMNVEV (reference sequence). This CDR3 has 17 amino acids. In DNA form, the CDR3 reads TGTGCCAGCAGTTTATCAGCAGGACAGGGGGCGTTTTCACCCCTCCACTTT. Its translation: CASSLSAGQGAFSPLHF.

The gene calls are TRBV9 and TRBJ2-7; 7 bases agree with TRBD1. This CDR3 spans 15 amino acids. Per germline, CDR1 SGDLS and CDR2 YYNGEE. V shed 0 bases and J 3 bases; nucleotides not matched to a gene: 6. This chain's CDR3 is CASSVGQGVVYEQYF. CDR3 coding DNA: TGTGCCAGCAGCGTAGGTCAGGGGGTGGTCTACGAGCAGTACTTC.

Only a few counts were recorded for this clone. The gene calls are TRBV27 and TRBJ1-2, with 8 bases that match TRBD1. Germline V gene sequence: CDR1 MNHEY, CDR2 SMNVEV (reference sequence). CDR3 length: 15 residues. The J segment lost 1 base and the V segment lost 1 base, leaving 2 bases of the junction unmatched. In nucleotides, the CDR3 is TGTGCCAGCAGTTTATGGGGACAGGTTAACTATGGCTACACCTTC. As protein: CASSLWGQVNYGYTF.

The J gene is TRBJ2-5, the V gene TRBV5-4; D gene ambiguous. This CDR3 comprises 14 residues. The germline CDR1 and CDR2 sequences are SGHNT and YYREEE (reference sequence). V dropped 0 bases and J dropped 5 bases, with 11 bases sitting between them. The chain's CDR3 is CASSLANSAETQYF. CDR3 nucleotide sequence: TGTGCCAGCAGCTTGGCGAACAGCGCGGAGACCCAGTACTTC.

The V call is TRBV27, the J call TRBJ2-7; 7 positions agree with TRBD1. Losses at the gene ends were 4 bases for V and 12 bases for J; bases not matched to a gene: 6. CDR1 MNHEY and CDR2 SMNVEV come from the germline V gene (reference sequence). This CDR3 is 11 amino acids long. The CDR3 loop is CASSSRTGMYF. The CDR3 region has the DNA TGTGCCAGCAGTTCGCGGACAGGAATGTACTTC.

This chain connects TRBV10-3 to TRBJ2-2, with 7 bases identical to TRBD1. V gave up 3 bases and J gave up 4 bases; unmatched junction bases: 2. This CDR3 has 14 amino acids. Germline CDR1 reads ENHRY; CDR2 reads SYGVKD. The CDR3 region is CAISDRDSTGELFF. In nucleotides, the CDR3 is TGTGCCATCAGTGACAGGGACAGCACCGGGGAGCTGTTTTTT.

V is TRBV4-2 and J is TRBJ1-2, with 7 bases fitting TRBD1. V was clipped by 0 bases and J by 4 bases; unmatched bases: 14. Germline V gene data show CDR1 as LGHNA and CDR2 as YNFKEQ. The CDR3 consists of 18 residues. The CDR3 coding sequence is TGTGCCAGCAGCCAAGAAGCCTTAGGCAGGGGGAGAACCTATGGCTACACCTTC. It is translated as CASSQEALGRGRTYGYTF.

This rearrangement joins TRBV28 to TRBJ2-3; D perhaps matches TRBD1 (6 bases). Deletions cut 1 base from V and 0 bases from J, with 11 bases between. The CDR3 totals 16 residues. Germline CDR1 MDHEN, CDR2 SYDVKM. The CDR3 coding sequence is TGTGCCAGCAGTTTATACAGGGTTTCTAGCACAGATACGCAGTATTTT. Translating it yields CASSLYRVSSTDTQYF.

The sample holds a few counts of this clone. The J gene is TRBJ1-6, the V gene TRBV12-5; 10 bases are a match to TRBD1. Germline V gives CDR1 LGHNT, CDR2 FRNRAP. This CDR3 region has 14 residues. After removal of 7 bases from V and 9 bases from J, the junction contained 6 bases not matched to a gene. CDR3 sequence: CASAMGDRGSPLHF. The CDR3 region has the DNA TGTGCTAGTGCCATGGGGGACAGGGGTTCACCCCTCCACTTT.

V is TRBV14 and J is TRBJ2-6, with a possible D match to TRBD1 (6 bases). Trimming cost V 6 bases and J 7 bases, with 10 bases left between them. Germline assignment: CDR1 SGHDN and CDR2 FVKESK. This CDR3 comprises 13 residues. The CDR3 reads CASSFGTANVLTF. The CDR3 DNA reads as TGTGCCAGCAGTTTCGGGACAGCCAACGTCCTGACTTTC.

The CDR3 region is CSVEGNGNYEQYF. The CDR3 bases are TGCAGCGTTGAAGGAAACGGTAACTACGAGCAGTACTTC. The chain links TRBV29-1 to TRBJ2-7; unclear D gene. The CDR3 covers 13 residues. The V end lost 1 base, the J end lost 3 bases, and 10 bases lay between the germline ends. The germline CDR1 and CDR2 sequences are SQVTM and ANQGSEA.

This chain connects TRBV7-2 to TRBJ2-5; the match to TRBD2 covers 14 bases. V was clipped by 6 bases and J by 5 bases; unmatched bases: 5. The CDR3 has 15 residues. Germline V gene sequence: CDR1 SGHTA, CDR2 FQGNSA. CDR3 sequence: CASSVGLAGEETQYF. DNA of the CDR3: TGTGCCAGCAGTGTGGGACTAGCGGGGGAGGAGACCCAGTACTTC.

For the CDR3, the DNA is TGTGCCATCAAGGGGGAGGGGGAGCAGTACTTC. It translates to CAIKGEGEQYF. This sequence joins TRBV10-3 and TRBJ2-7, with D possibly matching TRBD2 (7 bases). Germline V gene sequence: CDR1 ENHRY, CDR2 SYGVKD. There are 11 residues in the CDR3. The V end lost 7 bases, the J end lost 7 bases, and 11 bases lay between the germline ends.

The rearrangement links TRBV6-5 to TRBJ2-7; D gene uncertain. Trimming left V 2 bases short and J 2 bases short, with 7 bases between. The CDR3 extends over 13 amino acids. In germline, CDR1 is MNHEY, CDR2 SVGAGI. CDR3 amino acids: CASSYNRAYEQYF. In DNA, the CDR3 is TGTGCCAGCAGTTACAACCGGGCCTACGAGCAGTACTTC.

V gene TRBV9 combines with J gene TRBJ2-7; 8 nucleotides agree with TRBD2. Germline V CDR1 and CDR2: SGDLS, YYNGEE. J gave up 0 bases and V 0 bases, and 8 bases lay outside the gene matches. The CDR3 is 17 residues long. The CDR3 protein is CASSVAGGGYSSYEQYF. The CDR3 nucleotides read TGTGCCAGCAGCGTAGCGGGGGGGGGCTACAGCTCCTACGAGCAGTACTTC. The full variable domain, rest sourced from reference TRBV9 and TRBJ2-7, is DSGVTQTPKHLITATGQRVTLRCSPRSGDLSVYWYQQSLDQGLQFLIQYYNGEERAKGNILERFSAQQFPDLHSELNLSSLELGDSALYFCASSVAGGGYSSYEQYFGPGTRLTVT.

CDR3 sequence: CASSIGSQNEQYF. CDR3 DNA sequence: TGTGCCAGTAGTATCGGGTCTCAAAACGAGCAGTACTTC. This chain uses TRBV19 with TRBJ2-7; the D is unclear. Between the trimmed V and J ends, which lost 3 bases and 5 bases, there was a span of 11 bases. From germline, CDR1 is LNHDA and CDR2 SQIVND (reference sequence). This CDR3 is 13 amino acids long.

The chain employs TRBV13 and TRBJ2-1, with 10 bases that match TRBD2. The junction had 7 bases not matched to a gene; V was cut back by 7 bases and J by 7 bases. The CDR3 is 14 residues long. Germline V CDR1 and CDR2: PRHDT, FYEKMQ (reference sequence). The CDR3: CASIRAGGRNEQFF. CDR3 DNA sequence: TGTGCCAGCATCCGAGCGGGGGGGAGGAATGAGCAGTTCTTC.

This rearrangement joins TRBV19 to TRBJ2-7, with 7 bases lining up with TRBD1. Germline trimming cut 5 bases from V and 6 bases from J; bases unmatched to any gene: 13. The germline V gene has CDR1 LNHDA and CDR2 SQIVND (reference sequence). This CDR3 has 15 amino acids. CDR3 sequence: CASSPRQDRSSEQYF. For the CDR3, the DNA is TGTGCCAGTAGTCCGAGACAGGACAGGAGCTCCGAGCAGTACTTC.

The genes are TRBV11-2 and TRBJ2-7; D not certain. Trimming took off 1 base at V and 2 bases at J, with 9 bases between the two ends. Germline values: CDR1 SGHAT, CDR2 FQNNGV. This CDR3 region has 14 residues. DNA of the CDR3: TGTGCCAGCAGCTTAGTTGGGTTACCCTACGAGCAGTACTTC. Residues: CASSLVGLPYEQYF.

The chain is built from TRBV7-3 and TRBJ1-5, with D possibly being TRBD1 (5 bases). CDR1 is SGHTA and CDR2 is FQGTGA in the germline V gene. This CDR3 is 21 amino acids long. V lost 5 bases to trimming and J lost 0 bases, with 29 bases between them. The CDR3 sequence is CASSQNYSGATAIPSNQPQHF. CDR3 nucleotide sequence: TGTGCCAGCAGCCAAAATTATTCGGGCGCGACAGCGATCCCTAGCAATCAGCCCCAGCATTTT.